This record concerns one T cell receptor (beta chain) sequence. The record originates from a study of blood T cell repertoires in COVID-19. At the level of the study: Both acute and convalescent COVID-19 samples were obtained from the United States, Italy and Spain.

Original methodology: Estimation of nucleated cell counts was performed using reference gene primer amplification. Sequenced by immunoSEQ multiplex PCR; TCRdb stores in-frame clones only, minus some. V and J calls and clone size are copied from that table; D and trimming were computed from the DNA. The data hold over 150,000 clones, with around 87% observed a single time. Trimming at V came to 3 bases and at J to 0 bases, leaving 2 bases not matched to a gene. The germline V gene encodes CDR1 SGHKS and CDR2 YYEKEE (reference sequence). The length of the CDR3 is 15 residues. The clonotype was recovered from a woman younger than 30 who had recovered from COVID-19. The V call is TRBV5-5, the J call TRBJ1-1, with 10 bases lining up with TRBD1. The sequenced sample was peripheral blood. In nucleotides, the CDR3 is TGTGCCAGCAGCTCGGGACAGGGGATGAACACTGAAGCTTTCTTT. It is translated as CASSSGQGMNTEAFF.